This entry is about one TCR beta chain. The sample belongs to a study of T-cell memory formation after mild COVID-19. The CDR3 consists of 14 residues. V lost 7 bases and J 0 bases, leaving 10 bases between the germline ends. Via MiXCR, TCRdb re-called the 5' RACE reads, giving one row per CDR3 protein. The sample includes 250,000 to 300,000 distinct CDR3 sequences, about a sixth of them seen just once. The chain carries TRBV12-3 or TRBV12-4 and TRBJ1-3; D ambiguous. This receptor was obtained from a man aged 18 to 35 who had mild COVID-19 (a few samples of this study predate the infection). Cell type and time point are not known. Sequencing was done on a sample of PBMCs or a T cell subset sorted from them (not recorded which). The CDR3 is CASNPLGSGNTIYF. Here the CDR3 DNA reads TGTGCCAGCAACCCCCTAGGCTCTGGAAACACCATATATTTT.